Below, one T cell receptor beta chain is given with its context. The antigen is unknown. The PCR was carried out with 60 Vbeta primers and 13 Jbeta primers. Clones were read by immunoSEQ multiplex PCR, and TCRdb kept only the in-frame ones, dropping some. The sample shows about 86,000 clones, almost 80% of them seen only once. The sample originates from a study of cytomegalovirus exposure and HLA in healthy donors. Study-wide results and limits: As a later analysis showed, a missense DCLRE1C variant was linked to trimming of TCR beta V- and J-genes.

The germline V gene has CDR1 MDHEN and CDR2 SYDVKM. With 5 bases removed from V and 3 bases from J, the gap between germline ends came to 8 bases. The CDR3 contains 12 residues. Source material: PBMCs. The clonotype comes from a female donor in good health and CMV-seronegative. The chain recombines TRBV28 with TRBJ2-7; no clear D. The CDR3 here is CASSPLIYEQYF. The CDR3 DNA reads TGTGCCAGCAGTCCACTCATCTACGAGCAGTACTTC.